These 22 T cell receptor beta chains originate from one sample sequenced in a study of blood T cell repertoires in COVID-19. Data came from immunoSEQ multiplex PCR; TCRdb stores just in-frame clones and leaves some out. The table lists some 130,000 clones, approximately 86% of them singletons, with around 10% in the top ten. The sample consisted of peripheral blood. These TCRs come from a woman between 65 and 79 years old with COVID-19, enrolled during active disease.

CDR3: CAISVDRFDSPLHF. CDR3 coding DNA: TGTGCCATCAGTGTGGACAGGTTCGATTCACCCCTCCACTTT. The chain uses TRBV10-3 and TRBJ1-6; 7 nucleotides align to TRBD1. The germline CDR1 and CDR2 sequences are ENHRY and SYGVKD. Germline trimming cut 4 bases from V and 8 bases from J; bases unmatched to any gene: 5. CDR3 length equals 14 residues.

This chain uses TRBV3-1 (or the pseudogene TRBV3-2) with TRBJ2-1; 11 positions match TRBD2. Germline V CDR1 and CDR2: LGHDT, YNNKEL (reference sequence). The CDR3 has 16 residues. The V and J ends lost 2 bases and 0 bases, in that order; junction bases with no gene match: 0. The CDR3 coding sequence is TGTGCCAGCAGCCAACTAGCGGGGGGCTCCTACAATGAGCAGTTCTTC. It specifies CASSQLAGGSYNEQFF.

The rearrangement uses TRBV2 and TRBJ1-6, with a possible D match to TRBD1 (5 bases). The CDR3 contains 15 residues. Trimming cost V 6 bases and J 6 bases, with 15 bases left between them. Germline lookup yields CDR1 SNHLY and CDR2 FYNNEI. CDR3 bases: TGTGCCAGCAGCGCTCAAGGGGCGGTTAATTCACCCCTCCACTTT. It yields the protein CASSAQGAVNSPLHF.

This rearrangement joins TRBV2 to TRBJ2-5; 7 bases match TRBD2. Per the germline V gene, CDR1 is SNHLY and CDR2 is FYNNEI. The CDR3 loop spans 14 amino acids. Losses at the gene ends were 5 bases for V and 1 base for J; bases not matched to a gene: 4. The DNA of the CDR3 is TGTGCCAGCAGTTGGGGCGGGGGCCAAGAGACCCAGTACTTC. This translates into CASSWGGGQETQYF. The full variable domain, its missing parts supplied by reference TRBV2 and TRBJ2-5, is EPEVTQTPSHQVTQMGQEVILRCVPISNHLYFYWYRQILGQKVEFLVSFYNNEISEKSEIFDDQFSVERPDGSNFTLKIRSTKLEDSAMYFCASSWGGGQETQYFGPGTRLLVL.

The chain links TRBV2 to TRBJ1-6, with D possibly matching TRBD1 (6 bases). Germline V gene lookup returns CDR1 SNHLY and CDR2 FYNNEI. CDR3 length equals 16 residues. The V gene lost 6 bases and the J gene lost 2 bases, with 14 bases spanning the gap. The CDR3, as DNA: TGTGCCAGCAGGGGGGTCAACAGGGCCTATAATTCACCCCTCCACTTT. Translated: CASRGVNRAYNSPLHF. The entire variable domain, with the rest obtained from reference TRBV2 and TRBJ1-6, is as follows: EPEVTQTPSHQVTQMGQEVILRCVPISNHLYFYWYRQILGQKVEFLVSFYNNEISEKSEIFDDQFSVERPDGSNFTLKIRSTKLEDSAMYFCASRGVNRAYNSPLHFGNGTRLTVT.

The DNA of the CDR3 is TGTGCCAGCAATCAATTGACCGTAGGGGGGAACACTGAAGCTTTCTTT. It yields the protein CASNQLTVGGNTEAFF. This chain links TRBV28 with TRBJ1-1, with a weak D call TRBD1 (6 bases). CDR3 length: 16 residues. Between the trimmed V and J ends, which lost 7 bases and 1 base, there was a span of 19 bases. Germline loops: CDR1 MDHEN, CDR2 SYDVKM.

The chain carries TRBV4-1 and TRBJ1-1; 8 bases are a match to TRBD1. V lost 1 base, J lost 0 bases, and 1 base stayed unmatched. Germline-derived CDR1 and CDR2 are MGHRA and YSYEKL. The CDR3 consists of 15 residues. CDR3 region: CASSQGQGLNTEAFF. CDR3 coding DNA: TGCGCCAGCAGCCAAGGACAGGGGTTGAACACTGAAGCTTTCTTT.

The V and J genes are TRBV9 and TRBJ1-2, with 8 bases lining up with TRBD1. CDR1 SGDLS and CDR2 YYNGEE come from the germline V gene. Trimming removed 0 bases from V and 1 base from J; junction bases left unmatched: 5. The CDR3 runs to 16 residues. DNA of the CDR3: TGTGCCAGCAGCGTAGGTGGCAGGGGGCTTAACTATGGCTACACCTTC. Translated: CASSVGGRGLNYGYTF.

In this sample, this clone turned up a few times. The rearrangement links TRBV6-5 to TRBJ1-3; tentatively, D is TRBD1 (5 bases). Germline V lookup: CDR1 MNHEY, CDR2 SVGAGI. V lost 0 bases to trimming and J lost 4 bases, with 13 bases between them. The CDR3 is 16 residues long. The CDR3, as DNA: TGTGCCAGCAGTTACTCCGGGGGAACCCCCGGAAACACCATATATTTT. Translation gives CASSYSGGTPGNTIYF.

In this sample, this clone turned up a few times. V and J are TRBV29-1 and TRBJ2-1; 10 nucleotides agree with TRBD1. V shed 4 bases and J 4 bases; nucleotides not matched to a gene: 4. The CDR3 has 14 amino acids. Germline loops: CDR1 SQVTM, CDR2 ANQGSEA. The CDR3 loop is CSVGDRGRYNEQFF. CDR3 sequence (DNA): TGCAGCGTTGGGGACAGGGGACGGTACAATGAGCAGTTCTTC.

The genes are TRBV5-1 and TRBJ2-1, with 7 bases aligning to TRBD2. Germline V gives CDR1 SGHRS, CDR2 YFSETQ. The ends lost 4 bases at V and 5 bases at J; junction bases unmatched: 9. The CDR3 contains 15 residues. The CDR3 DNA follows: TGCGCCAGCAGCCCGTGGGGGGGGACCGACAATGAGCAGTTCTTC. Translation: CASSPWGGTDNEQFF. Supplemented by reference TRBV5-1 and TRBJ2-1, the full variable domain reads KAGVTQTPRYLIKTRGQQVTLSCSPISGHRSVSWYQQTPGQGLQFLFEYFSETQRNKGNFPGRFSGRQFSNSRSEMNVSTLELGDSALYLCASSPWGGTDNEQFFGPGTRLTVL.

This clone was recorded a few times. The chain couples TRBV28 to TRBJ1-2, with 9 bases fitting TRBD1. The CDR3 consists of 15 residues. CDR1 and CDR2 from the germline V gene are MDHEN and SYDVKM. The V segment lost 3 bases and the J segment 8 bases; nucleotides outside the gene matches: 10. CDR3 residues: CASSFPGQGFGGYTF. The CDR3 nucleotides read TGTGCCAGCAGTTTCCCGGGACAGGGCTTCGGCGGCTACACCTTC.

The rearrangement joins TRBV11-3 to TRBJ2-1; 8 bases line up with TRBD1. Germline loops: CDR1 SGHNT, CDR2 YENEEA. The junction had 8 bases not matched to a gene; V was cut back by 5 bases and J by 5 bases. This CDR3 has 15 amino acids. CDR3 coding DNA: TGTGCCAGCAGCCCCCGACAGGGGCTGGACAATGAGCAGTTCTTC. Translating it yields CASSPRQGLDNEQFF.

The chain recombines TRBV29-1 with TRBJ2-1; 8 nucleotides line up with TRBD2. Trimming at V came to 3 bases and at J to 7 bases, leaving 5 bases not matched to a gene. Germline V gene sequence: CDR1 SQVTM, CDR2 ANQGSEA. The CDR3 extends over 13 amino acids. The CDR3 spells CSVDGGALNEQFF. DNA of the CDR3: TGCAGCGTTGACGGGGGGGCCCTGAATGAGCAGTTCTTC.

The J gene is TRBJ2-2, the V gene TRBV7-3, with D unresolved. Per the germline V gene, CDR1 is SGHTA and CDR2 is FQGTGA. The V gene lost 4 bases and the J gene lost 6 bases, with 18 bases spanning the gap. CDR3 size: 16 residues. The DNA for the CDR3 is TGTGCCAGCAGCTCCTCTAACCCTAGGATTCCCGGGGAGCTGTTTTTT. Translated, it gives CASSSSNPRIPGELFF.

This chain joins TRBV7-8 and TRBJ1-4; the match to TRBD1 covers 10 bases. V lost 5 bases to trimming and J lost 7 bases; unmatched junction nucleotides: 10. Germline values: CDR1 SGHVS, CDR2 FQNEAQ. The CDR3 is 16 amino acids. CDR3 bases: TGTGCCAGCAGCCCCCTTCCGGGACAGGGGAGTGAAAAACTGTTTTTT. Its protein product is CASSPLPGQGSEKLFF.

V and J are TRBV4-1 and TRBJ2-2, with D possibly matching TRBD2 (7 bases). V lost 4 bases, J lost 8 bases, and 14 bases lay in between. The CDR3 has 14 amino acids. The germline CDR1 and CDR2 sequences are MGHRA and YSYEKL. DNA of the CDR3: TGCGCCAGCAGCCTGGGGGGGCGGACGGGGGAGCTGTTTTTT. Amino acids: CASSLGGRTGELFF.

This clone was seen only a few times. The genes are TRBV5-3 and TRBJ2-3; weak D call: TRBD1 (6 bases). TRBV5-3 is annotated as an ORF whose role is uncertain. The germline V and J ends were trimmed by 4 bases and 0 bases, with 15 bases remaining between them. The CDR3 covers 16 residues. The CDR3 spells CARSVWQGNSTDTQYF. The CDR3 nucleotides read TGTGCCAGAAGCGTGTGGCAGGGGAATAGCACAGATACGCAGTATTTT.

Points on this clone: A read error may account for a junction end that differs from germline. This rearrangement joins TRBV7-7 to TRBJ2-1; 10 bases are shared with TRBD1. The length of the CDR3 is 15 residues. Germline V gene lookup returns CDR1 SSHAT and CDR2 FNYEAQ (reference sequence). This CDR3 is CASSLGTGVRNEQFF. The DNA of the CDR3 is TGTGCTAGCAGCTTAGGGACAGGGGTCCGCAATGAGCAGTTCTTC.

The rearrangement links TRBV11-1 to TRBJ1-3; D gene ambiguous. Germline assignment: CDR1 SGHAT and CDR2 FQDESV (reference sequence). The V end lost 4 bases, the J end lost 0 bases, and 7 bases lay between the germline ends. The CDR3 totals 14 residues. Here the CDR3 DNA reads TGTGCCAGCAGCTCAACACGCTCTGGAAACACCATATATTTT. Translating gives CASSSTRSGNTIYF.

The rearrangement uses TRBV15 and TRBJ2-3; 8 nucleotides agree with TRBD1. From germline, CDR1 is LNHNV and CDR2 YYDKDF (reference sequence). V lost 3 bases, J lost 4 bases, and 6 bases stayed unmatched. The CDR3 spans 15 residues. CDR3 residues: CATSSTRGLADTQYF. Here the CDR3 DNA reads TGTGCCACCAGCAGCACCAGGGGGCTCGCAGATACGCAGTATTTT.

This clone has only one observation. The J gene is TRBJ1-5, the V gene TRBV28; TRBD1 matches 7 bases. J lost 6 bases, V lost 7 bases, and 6 bases had no gene match. Germline lookup yields CDR1 MDHEN and CDR2 SYDVKM. CDR3 length equals 13 residues. CDR3: CASNDREGQPQHF. Here the CDR3 DNA reads TGTGCCAGCAACGACAGGGAAGGTCAGCCCCAGCATTTT.